This entry concerns a single T cell receptor beta chain. Its matching antigen is unknown. The method, 5' RACE with UMI labels, was used to prepare the TRB cDNA libraries. TCRdb reprocessed the 5' RACE reads and stores each CDR3 protein as one record, lacking DNA. Its table records about 130,000 distinct CDR3 sequences. The CDR3 extends over 12 amino acids. Germline assignment: CDR1 SGHTA and CDR2 FQGTGA. This sample stems from a study of CXCR3-negative and CXCR3-positive naive CD8 T cells. Study-wide results and caveats: In cryopreserved cells, CXCR3 expression partially decreased, and fresh PBMCs were used in most assays. Naive cells that were CXCR3-positive had more hydrophobic TRB CDR3s (compared with CXCR3-negative naive cells).

The rearrangement links TRBV7-3 to TRBJ2-5. The specimen was naive CXCR3+ CD8+ T cells from blood. This sample's subset: CD45RO-CCR7+CD27+CD95- naive CD8+ T cells expressing CXCR3 (TNR3+). This receptor was identified in a human donor in good health. Some clones in this sample may be carry-over from other donors' samples. The CDR3 loop reads CASSLCQETQYF.